The text below deals with one T cell receptor beta chain. This entry belongs to a study of blood T cell repertoires in COVID-19. Generated by immunoSEQ multiplex PCR, the TCRdb table keeps only in-frame clones and is missing some. The sample yields under 65,000 clones, about 93% seen once. V shed 4 bases and J 9 bases; nucleotides not matched to a gene: 8. The CDR3 contains 15 residues. Per the germline V gene, CDR1 is SGHDT and CDR2 is YYEEEE. The rearrangement links TRBV5-6 to TRBJ1-6; TRBD1 matches 9 bases. The sample comprised peripheral blood. The sequence was obtained from a man at least 80 years old with acute or convalescent COVID-19. As DNA, the CDR3 is TGTGCCAGCAGCGCAAGACAGGGGGTACTTTCACCCCTCCACTTT. Its protein product is CASSARQGVLSPLHF.